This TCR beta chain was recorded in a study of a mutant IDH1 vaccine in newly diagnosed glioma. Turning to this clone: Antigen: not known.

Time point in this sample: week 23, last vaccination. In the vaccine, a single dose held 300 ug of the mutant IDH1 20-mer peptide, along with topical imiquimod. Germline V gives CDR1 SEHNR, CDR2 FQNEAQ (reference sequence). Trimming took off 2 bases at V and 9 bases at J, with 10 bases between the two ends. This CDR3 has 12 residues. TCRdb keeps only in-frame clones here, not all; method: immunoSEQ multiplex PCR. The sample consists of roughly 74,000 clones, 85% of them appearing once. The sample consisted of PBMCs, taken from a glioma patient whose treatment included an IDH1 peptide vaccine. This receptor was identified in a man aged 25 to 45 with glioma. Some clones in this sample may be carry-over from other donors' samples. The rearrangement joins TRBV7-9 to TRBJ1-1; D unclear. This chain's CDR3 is CASSLQTGKAFF. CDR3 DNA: TGTGCCAGCAGCTTACAGACGGGTAAAGCTTTCTTT.